These T cell receptor beta chains were read from a single sample in a study of cytomegalovirus exposure and HLA in healthy donors. Sequenced by immunoSEQ multiplex PCR; TCRdb stores in-frame clones only, minus some. The data show 150,000 to 200,000 clones, 75% to 85% seen once. Sequencing was performed on PBMCs. The origin of the receptors is a man in his late teens or twenties in good health and CMV-seronegative. CDR3s include the opening cysteine and the closing phenylalanine or tryptophan. Fields, in order: J gene, clone size, V gene, D gene, CDR3 protein, CDR3 DNA. D genes are given only for firm matches. Size is stated for part of the rows, as once, few or many counts, or as a class when the clone is expanded.

TRBJ1-2,NA,TRBV5-1,NA,CASNPEGGVPYGYTF,TGCGCCAGCAACCCTGAGGGTGGAGTCCCCTATGGCTACACCTTC
TRBJ1-4,NA,TRBV11-3,NA,CASSAGPPANEKLFF,TGTGCCAGCAGCGCGGGCCCCCCGGCTAATGAAAAACTGTTTTTT
TRBJ2-5,NA,TRBV6-1,TRBD1,CASSEADRAGETQYF,TGTGCCAGCAGTGAGGCAGACAGGGCGGGAGAGACCCAGTACTTC
TRBJ2-3,NA,TRBV11-1,TRBD2,CASSLEGLAGLGFPDTQYF,TGTGCCAGCAGCTTAGAGGGACTAGCGGGTTTGGGCTTCCCCGATACGCAGTATTTT
TRBJ2-1,few,TRBV7-9,NA,CASSLNRDNEQFF,TGTGCCAGCAGCTTAAATCGAGACAATGAGCAGTTCTTC
TRBJ2-7,NA,TRBV7-9,NA,CASRTEGGTYEQYF,TGTGCCAGCCGGACCGAAGGGGGAACCTACGAGCAGTACTTC
TRBJ2-5,NA,TRBV5-5,TRBD1,CASSLDREETQYF,TGTGCCAGCAGTTTAGACAGGGAAGAGACCCAGTACTTC
TRBJ1-2,NA,TRBV9,NA,CASSPVGGYYGYTF,TGTGCCAGCAGCCCTGTGGGAGGGTACTATGGCTACACCTTC
TRBJ2-1,NA,TRBV9,TRBD2,CASSVWASGGAYNEQFF,TGTGCCAGCAGCGTATGGGCTAGCGGGGGGGCCTACAATGAGCAGTTCTTC
TRBJ2-3,NA,TRBV6-1,NA,CASSAGAITDTQYF,TGTGCCAGCAGTGCAGGGGCTATCACAGATACGCAGTATTTT
TRBJ1-2,NA,TRBV21-1,NA,CASSGLAGAGYTF,TGTGCCAGCAGCGGCTTGGCAGGGGCCGGCTACACCTTC
TRBJ2-7,NA,TRBV18,TRBD1,CASSPGQGFEQYF,TGTGCCAGCTCACCGGGACAGGGGTTCGAGCAGTACTTC
TRBJ1-3,NA,TRBV30,NA,CAWTSGNTIYF,TGTGCCTGGACTAGCGGAAACACCATATATTTT
TRBJ1-3,NA,TRBV7-7,TRBD1,CASSLETSRQGAGSGNTIYF,TGTGCTAGCAGCTTAGAGACAAGCAGACAGGGGGCCGGCTCTGGAAACACCATATATTTT
TRBJ2-3,once,TRBV7-2,TRBD2,CASSLVGLAGRDTQYF,TGTGCCAGCAGCTTAGTCGGGCTAGCGGGGAGGGATACGCAGTATTTT
TRBJ1-2,few,TRBV30,NA,CAWSSGPWEVGYTF,TGTGCCTGGAGTTCAGGCCCCTGGGAGGTTGGCTACACCTTC
TRBJ1-5,NA,TRBV2,TRBD1,CASSATGVSNQPQHF,TGTGCCAGCAGTGCGACAGGGGTGAGCAATCAGCCCCAGCATTTT
TRBJ1-1,NA,TRBV6-6,NA,CASSATGEAFF,TGTGCCAGCAGTGCCACAGGTGAAGCTTTCTTT
TRBJ1-3,NA,TRBV11-2,NA,CASSPPGGLGNTIYF,TGTGCCAGCAGCCCCCCGGGGGGGCTTGGAAACACCATATATTTT
TRBJ1-1,NA,TRBV7-9,TRBD1,CASSFRTGNLNTEAFF,TGTGCCAGCAGCTTCAGGACAGGTAACTTGAACACTGAAGCTTTCTTT
TRBJ2-1,NA,TRBV4-2,TRBD2,CASSQRLAGNNEQFF,TGTGCCAGCAGCCAAAGACTAGCGGGAAACAATGAGCAGTTCTTC
TRBJ2-2,NA,TRBV7-3,NA,CASSPTPLGRDRAGELFF,TGTGCCAGCAGCCCCACCCCATTGGGGCGGGATAGGGCCGGGGAGCTGTTTTTT